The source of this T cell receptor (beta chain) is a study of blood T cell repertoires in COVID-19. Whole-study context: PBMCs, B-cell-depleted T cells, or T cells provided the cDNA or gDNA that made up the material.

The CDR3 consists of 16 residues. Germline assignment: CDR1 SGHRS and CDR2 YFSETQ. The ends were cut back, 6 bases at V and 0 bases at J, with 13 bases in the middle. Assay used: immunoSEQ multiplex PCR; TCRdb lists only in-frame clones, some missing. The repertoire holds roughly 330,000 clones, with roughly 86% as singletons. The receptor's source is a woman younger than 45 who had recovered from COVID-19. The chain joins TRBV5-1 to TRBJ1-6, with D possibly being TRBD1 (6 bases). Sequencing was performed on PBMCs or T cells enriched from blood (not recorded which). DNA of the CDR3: TGCGCCAGCACCGGGACGGACAGCTCCTATAATTCACCCCTCCACTTT. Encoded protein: CASTGTDSSYNSPLHF.